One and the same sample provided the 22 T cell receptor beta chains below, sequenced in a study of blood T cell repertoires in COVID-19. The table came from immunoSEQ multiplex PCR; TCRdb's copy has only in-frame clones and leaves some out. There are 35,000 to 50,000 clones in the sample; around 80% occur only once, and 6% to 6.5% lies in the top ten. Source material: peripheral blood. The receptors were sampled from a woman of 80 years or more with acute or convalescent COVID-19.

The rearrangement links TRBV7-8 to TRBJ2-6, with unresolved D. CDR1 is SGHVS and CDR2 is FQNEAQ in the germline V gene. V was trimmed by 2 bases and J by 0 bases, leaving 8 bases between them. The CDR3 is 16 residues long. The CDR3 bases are TGTGCCAGCAGCTTACAGGTGTTCTCTGGGGCCAACGTCCTGACTTTC. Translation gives CASSLQVFSGANVLTF.

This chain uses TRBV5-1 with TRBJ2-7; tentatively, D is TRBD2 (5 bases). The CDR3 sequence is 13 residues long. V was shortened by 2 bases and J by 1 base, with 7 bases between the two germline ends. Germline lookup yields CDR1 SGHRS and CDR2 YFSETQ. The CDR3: CASSLTRSYEQYF. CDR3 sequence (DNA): TGCGCCAGCAGCTTAACTAGATCCTACGAGCAGTACTTC.

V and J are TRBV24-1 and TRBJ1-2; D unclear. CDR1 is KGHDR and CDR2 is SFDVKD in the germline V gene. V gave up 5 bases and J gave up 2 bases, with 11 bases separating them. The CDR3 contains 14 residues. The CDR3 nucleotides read TGTGCCACCAGTGCCCCAGTTATGAACTATGGCTACACCTTC. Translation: CATSAPVMNYGYTF.

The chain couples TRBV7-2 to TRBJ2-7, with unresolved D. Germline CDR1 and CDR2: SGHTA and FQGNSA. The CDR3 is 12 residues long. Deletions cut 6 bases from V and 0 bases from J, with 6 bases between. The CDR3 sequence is CASSRVSYEQYF. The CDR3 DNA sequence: TGTGCCAGCAGTCGCGTCTCCTACGAGCAGTACTTC.

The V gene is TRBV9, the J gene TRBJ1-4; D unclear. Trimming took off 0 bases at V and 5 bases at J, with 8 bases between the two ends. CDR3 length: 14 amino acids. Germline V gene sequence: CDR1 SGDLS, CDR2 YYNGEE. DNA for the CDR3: TGTGCCAGCAGCGTAGGGTCGGTCAATGAAAAACTGTTTTTT. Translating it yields CASSVGSVNEKLFF.

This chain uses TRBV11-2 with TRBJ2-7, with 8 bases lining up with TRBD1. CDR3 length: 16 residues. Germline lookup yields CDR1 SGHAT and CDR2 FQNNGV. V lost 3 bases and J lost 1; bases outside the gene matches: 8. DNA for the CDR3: TGTGCCAGCAGCTTCGGAAGGTACAGGGGGTCCTACGAGCAGTACTTC. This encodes CASSFGRYRGSYEQYF.

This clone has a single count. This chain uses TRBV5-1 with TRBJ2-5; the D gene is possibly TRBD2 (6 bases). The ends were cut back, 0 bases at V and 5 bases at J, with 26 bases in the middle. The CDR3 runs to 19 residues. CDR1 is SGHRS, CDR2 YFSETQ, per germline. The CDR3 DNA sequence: TGCGCCAGCAGCTTGGCCGAGGGAGGAGCCTGGATTTCGGGGGAGACCCAGTACTTC. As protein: CASSLAEGGAWISGETQYF.

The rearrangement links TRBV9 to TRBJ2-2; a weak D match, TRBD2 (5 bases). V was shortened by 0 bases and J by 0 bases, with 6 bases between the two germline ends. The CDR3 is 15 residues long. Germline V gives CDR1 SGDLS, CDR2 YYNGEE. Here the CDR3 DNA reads TGTGCCAGCAGCGTAGGAGGGTCGAACACCGGGGAGCTGTTTTTT. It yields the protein CASSVGGSNTGELFF.

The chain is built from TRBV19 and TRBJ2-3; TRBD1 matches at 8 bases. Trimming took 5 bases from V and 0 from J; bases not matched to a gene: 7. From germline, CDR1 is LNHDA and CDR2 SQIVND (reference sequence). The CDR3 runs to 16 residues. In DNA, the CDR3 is TGTGCCAGTAGTCCGGACCGGGACAGGAGCACAGATACGCAGTATTTT. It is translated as CASSPDRDRSTDTQYF.

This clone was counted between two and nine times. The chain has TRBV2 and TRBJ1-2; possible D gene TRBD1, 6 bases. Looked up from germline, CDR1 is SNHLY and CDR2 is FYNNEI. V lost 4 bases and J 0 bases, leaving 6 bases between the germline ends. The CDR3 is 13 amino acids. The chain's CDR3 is CASSGQANYGYTF. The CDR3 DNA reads TGTGCCAGCAGTGGACAGGCTAACTATGGCTACACCTTC.

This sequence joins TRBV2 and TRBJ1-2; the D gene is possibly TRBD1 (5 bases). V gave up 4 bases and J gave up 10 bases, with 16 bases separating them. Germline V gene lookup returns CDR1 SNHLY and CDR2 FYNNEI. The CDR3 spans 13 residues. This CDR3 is CASSGTPIWDYTF. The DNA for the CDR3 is TGTGCCAGCAGTGGGACACCCATCTGGGACTACACCTTC.

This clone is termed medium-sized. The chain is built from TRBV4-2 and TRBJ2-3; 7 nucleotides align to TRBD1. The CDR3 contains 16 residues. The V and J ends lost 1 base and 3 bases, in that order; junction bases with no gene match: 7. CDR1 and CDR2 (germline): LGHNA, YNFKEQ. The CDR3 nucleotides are TGTGCCAGCAGCCAAGTAGGGGGCGTCGGAACAGATACGCAGTATTTT. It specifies CASSQVGGVGTDTQYF.

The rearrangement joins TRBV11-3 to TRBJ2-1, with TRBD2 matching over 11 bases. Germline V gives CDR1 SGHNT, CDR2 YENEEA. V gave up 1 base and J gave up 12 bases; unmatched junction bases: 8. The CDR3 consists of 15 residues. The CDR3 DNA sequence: TGTGCCAGCAGCTTAGGGGTAGCGGGGGGGCGCATGCAGTTCTTC. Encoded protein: CASSLGVAGGRMQFF.

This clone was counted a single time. CDR3 sequence reads: CASSVQGTGNTIYF. In nucleotides, the CDR3 is TGCGCCAGCAGCGTACAGGGGACTGGAAACACCATATATTTT. V and J are TRBV5-1 and TRBJ1-3; TRBD1 agrees at 7 bases. Germline V CDR1 and CDR2: SGHRS, YFSETQ. J was trimmed by 2 bases and V by 4 bases; bases with no gene match: 3. CDR3 length equals 14 residues. The whole variable domain, remainder taken from reference TRBV5-1 and TRBJ1-3, is KAGVTQTPRYLIKTRGQQVTLSCSPISGHRSVSWYQQTPGQGLQFLFEYFSETQRNKGNFPGRFSGRQFSNSRSEMNVSTLELGDSALYLCASSVQGTGNTIYFGEGSWLTVV.

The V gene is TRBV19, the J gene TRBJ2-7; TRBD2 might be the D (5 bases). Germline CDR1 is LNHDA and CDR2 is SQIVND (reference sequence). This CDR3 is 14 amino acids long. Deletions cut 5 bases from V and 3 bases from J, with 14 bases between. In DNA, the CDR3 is TGTGCCAGTAGTCGATCCGGGAATAACTACGAGCAGTACTTC. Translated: CASSRSGNNYEQYF.

CDR3 bases: TGTGCCAGCAACGCCGACAGGGGGACATACAATGAGCAGTTCTTC. This codes for CASNADRGTYNEQFF. The chain employs TRBV6-5 and TRBJ2-1, with 9 bases identical to TRBD1. Germline V gives CDR1 MNHEY, CDR2 SVGAGI. The CDR3 has 15 amino acids. V lost 7 bases to trimming and J lost 4 bases; unmatched junction nucleotides: 8.

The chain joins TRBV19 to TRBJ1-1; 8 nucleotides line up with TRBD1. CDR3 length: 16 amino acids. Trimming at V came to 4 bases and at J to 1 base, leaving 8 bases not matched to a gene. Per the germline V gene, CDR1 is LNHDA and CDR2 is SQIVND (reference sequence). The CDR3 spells CASSRDRQGRNTEAFF. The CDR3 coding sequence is TGTGCCAGTAGTAGAGACAGACAGGGGCGGAACACTGAAGCTTTCTTT.

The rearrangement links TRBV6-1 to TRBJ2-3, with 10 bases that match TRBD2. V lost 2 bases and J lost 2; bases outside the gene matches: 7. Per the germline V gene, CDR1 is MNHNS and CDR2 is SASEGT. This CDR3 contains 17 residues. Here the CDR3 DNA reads TGTGCCAGCAGTGAAATCCTAGCGGGGGCCCCCACAGATACGCAGTATTTT. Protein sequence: CASSEILAGAPTDTQYF.

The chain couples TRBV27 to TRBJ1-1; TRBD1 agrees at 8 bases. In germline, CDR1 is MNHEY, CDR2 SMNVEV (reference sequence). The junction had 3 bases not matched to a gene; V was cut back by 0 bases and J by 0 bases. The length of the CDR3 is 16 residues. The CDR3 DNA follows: TGTGCCAGCAGTTTATCGATACAGGGGGTGAACACTGAAGCTTTCTTT. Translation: CASSLSIQGVNTEAFF.

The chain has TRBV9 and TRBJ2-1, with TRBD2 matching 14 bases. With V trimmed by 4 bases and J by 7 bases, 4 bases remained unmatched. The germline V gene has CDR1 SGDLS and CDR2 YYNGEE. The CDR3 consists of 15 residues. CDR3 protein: CASSIRLAGGNEQFF. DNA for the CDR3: TGTGCCAGCAGCATTCGACTAGCGGGGGGGAATGAGCAGTTCTTC.

The CDR3 nucleotides are TGTGCCAGCAGTTCGACAGACAGGGGAACAGGGGAGCTGTTTTTT. It specifies CASSSTDRGTGELFF. The chain employs TRBV6-5 and TRBJ2-2; 8 bases are a match to TRBD1. CDR1 is MNHEY, CDR2 SVGAGI, per germline. V shed 4 bases, J shed 8 bases, and the junction held 9 bases outside the gene matches. The CDR3 is 15 residues long.

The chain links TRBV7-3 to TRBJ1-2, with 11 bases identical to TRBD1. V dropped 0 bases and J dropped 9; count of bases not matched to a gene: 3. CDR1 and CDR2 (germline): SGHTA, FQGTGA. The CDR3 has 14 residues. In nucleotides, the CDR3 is TGTGCCAGCAGCTTAACGGGACAGGGGGAAAGCTACACCTTC. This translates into CASSLTGQGESYTF.